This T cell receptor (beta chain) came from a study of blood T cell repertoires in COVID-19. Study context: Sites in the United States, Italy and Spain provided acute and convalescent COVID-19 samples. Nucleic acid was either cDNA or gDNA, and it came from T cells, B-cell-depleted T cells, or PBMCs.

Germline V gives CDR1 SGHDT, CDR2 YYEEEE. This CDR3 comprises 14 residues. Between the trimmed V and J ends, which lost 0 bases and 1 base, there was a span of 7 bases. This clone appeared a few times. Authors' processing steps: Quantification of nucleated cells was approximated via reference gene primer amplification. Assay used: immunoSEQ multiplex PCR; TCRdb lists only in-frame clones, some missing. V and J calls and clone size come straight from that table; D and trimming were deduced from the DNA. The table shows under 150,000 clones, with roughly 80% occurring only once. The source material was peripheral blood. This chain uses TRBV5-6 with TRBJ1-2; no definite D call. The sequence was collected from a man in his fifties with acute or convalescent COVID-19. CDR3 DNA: TGTGCCAGCAGCTTGGCCGGGGTTAACTATGGCTACACCTTC. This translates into CASSLAGVNYGYTF.